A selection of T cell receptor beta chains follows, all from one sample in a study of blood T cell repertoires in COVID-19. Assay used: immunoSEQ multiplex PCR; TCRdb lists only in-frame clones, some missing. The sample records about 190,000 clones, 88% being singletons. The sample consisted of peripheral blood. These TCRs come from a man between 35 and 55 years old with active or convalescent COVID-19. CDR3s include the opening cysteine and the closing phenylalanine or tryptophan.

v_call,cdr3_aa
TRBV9,CASGGQSVGTDTQYF
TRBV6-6,CASSYPDSRYEQYF
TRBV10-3,CAISQGADNSPLHF
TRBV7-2,CASSLGLPMTSGGDTQYF
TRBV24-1,CATSDSASSGADTQYF
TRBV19,CASSIRSTGNNQPQHF
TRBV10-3,CAINPRGRETDTQYF
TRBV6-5,CASSYSNEQYF
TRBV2,CASSSRTGGFYGYTF
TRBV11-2,CASSLSVGLAGGGELFF
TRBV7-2,CASSLDLTGGFF
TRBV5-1,CASSLAQGQETQYF
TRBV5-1,CASSPSGIREEIQYF
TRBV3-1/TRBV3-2,CASSQVVGRMDNYGYTF
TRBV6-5,CASRLTGTGNTIYF
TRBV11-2,CASSLGLAGGTDTQYF
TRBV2,CASTYTERGETQYF
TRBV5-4,CASSPSEGTQYF
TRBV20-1,CSASRGGGLNEKLFF
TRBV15,CATSRGQGRMNTEAFF
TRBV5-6,CASRIPGTGSYGYTF
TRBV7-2,CASSPPGTGNTEAFF
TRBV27,CASSVRARGTEAFF
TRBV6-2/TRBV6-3,CASSYAESSYEQYF
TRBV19,CASSQSGVGTEAFF
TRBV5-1,CASGLAGGNEQFF
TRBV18,CASSPRDRANQPQHF
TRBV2,CASSEGDTSILSNQPQHF
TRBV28,CASSRTAQHF
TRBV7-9,CASSLDGAAGELFF
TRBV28,CASTERGGQETQYF
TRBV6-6,CASSYDTIGTEAFF
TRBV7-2,CASSFQGAGELFF
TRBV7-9,CASSIQGTSGRYNEQFF
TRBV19,CASSSTSPGTPGNTIYF
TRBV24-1,CATSRTGYGELFF
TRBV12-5,CASGRPGESTDTQYF
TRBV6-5,CASRDKAGANVLTF
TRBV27,CASSRQGVDLSEKLFF
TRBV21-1,CASSSRGRETQYF
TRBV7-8,CASRATGGNYEQYF
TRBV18,CASSPDTYNEQFF
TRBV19,CASSIWGSEQDEQYF
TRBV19,CASSIVGGETQYF
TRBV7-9,CASSLERQGHTEAFF
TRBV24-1,CATSDLSRDGQPQHF
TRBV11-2,CATRGQNYEQYF